This T cell receptor beta chain comes out of a study of T cell responses to AZD1222 COVID-19 vaccine. Broader study findings: Targeting of unmutated variant regions was reportedly seen in nearly half of spike-specific TCRs. Donors skewed white British and female; clonal diversity was possibly underestimated.

Sequenced by immunoSEQ multiplex PCR; TCRdb stores in-frame clones only, minus some. The sample comprises 130,000 to 150,000 clones, about 90% of which are singletons, and 4% to 6% rests with the top ten. There are 15 residues in the CDR3. The V end lost 1 base, the J end lost 8 bases, and 14 bases lay between the germline ends. From germline, CDR1 is SGHTA and CDR2 FQGTGA. Of note for this clone: Its antigen is currently unknown.

The sequence came from an adult in good health. The V call is TRBV7-3, the J call TRBJ1-4, with unresolved D. The sequencing here drew on peripheral blood, taken on day 0 of AZD1222 vaccination. CDR3 loop: CASSLRSQDVEKLFF. DNA of the CDR3: TGTGCCAGCAGCTTAAGGAGTCAGGACGTCGAAAAACTGTTTTTT. The full variable domain, its missing parts supplied by reference TRBV7-3 and TRBJ1-4, is GAGVSQTPSNKVTEKGKYVELRCDPISGHTALYWYRQSLGQGPEFLIYFQGTGAADDSGLPNDRFFAVRPEGSVSTLKIQRTERGDSAVYLCASSLRSQDVEKLFFGSGTQLSVL.